This section outlines one T cell receptor (beta chain) sequence together with its context. Produced via immunoSEQ multiplex PCR; TCRdb's table is partial and in-frame only. The sample yields over 200,000 clones, 90% seen once. Germline CDR1 and CDR2: LGHNT and FRNRAP. The CDR3 loop spans 13 amino acids. Trimming took 3 bases from V and 8 from J, leaving 13 bases between them. The source of the sample is a study of cytomegalovirus exposure and HLA in healthy donors. This sequence joins TRBV12-5 and TRBJ1-2; TRBD1 is a possible D gene (5 bases). The sequence was obtained from a woman under 30 in good health and CMV-seronegative. The sequencing sample was made of PBMCs. CDR3 protein: CASGLWGLGGYTF. DNA of the CDR3: TGTGCTAGTGGTTTATGGGGCCTCGGGGGCTACACCTTC. Filled out from reference TRBV12-5 and TRBJ1-2, the complete variable domain reads DARVTQTPRHKVTEMGQEVTMRCQPILGHNTVFWYRQTMMQGLELLAYFRNRAPLDDSGMPKDRFSAEMPDATLATLKIQPSEPRDSAVYFCASGLWGLGGYTFGSGTRLTVV.